This T cell receptor (beta chain) came from a study of blood T cell repertoires in COVID-19. For the study at large: PBMCs, B-cell-depleted T cells, or T cells provided the cDNA or gDNA that made up the material.

Per the authors' pipeline: Counts of nucleated cells, estimated from reference gene primer amplification, were obtained. The method was immunoSEQ multiplex PCR; TCRdb's version includes in-frame clones alone and lacks a portion of them. Clone size and V and J calls were adopted from that table, with D and trimming inferred from the DNA. This sample has 250,000 to 350,000 clones, with around 87% found just once. Germline assignment: CDR1 MNHNY and CDR2 SVGAGI (reference sequence). Trimming stripped 6 bases from V and 7 bases from J, with 16 bases between. The CDR3 loop spans 14 amino acids. The source of this sequence is a woman aged 45-65 years who had recovered from COVID-19. What was sequenced was peripheral blood. This chain links TRBV6-6 with TRBJ1-5, with D possibly matching TRBD1 (6 bases). For the CDR3, the DNA is TGTGCCAGCAGCCTGGACAGTTCCAACCAGCCCCAGCATTTT. This encodes CASSLDSSNQPQHF.